Each of the 23 T cell receptor beta chains below was sequenced from the same sample in a study of cytomegalovirus exposure and HLA in healthy donors. It was with 60 Vbeta and 13 Jbeta primers that the PCR ran. Produced via immunoSEQ multiplex PCR; TCRdb's table is partial and in-frame only. Of 150,000 to 200,000 clones listed, around 72% are singletons. The sequenced material came from PBMCs. The receptors stem from a middle-aged woman in good health and CMV-seropositive.

CDR3 sequence reads: CASSPGLAGVNEQFF. DNA of the CDR3: TGTGCCAGCAGTCCGGGACTAGCGGGGGTTAATGAGCAGTTCTTC. V and J are TRBV6-1 and TRBJ2-1; TRBD2 matches 14 bases. The trim removed 5 bases at V and 7 bases at J, leaving 4 bases unmatched. Germline CDR1 reads MNHNS; CDR2 reads SASEGT. This CDR3 is built from 15 residues.

The genes are TRBV28 and TRBJ2-5, with 9 bases matching TRBD2. J gave up 6 bases and V 3 bases, and 5 bases lay outside the gene matches. Germline assignment: CDR1 MDHEN and CDR2 SYDVKM. CDR3 length: 14 residues. CDR3 coding DNA: TGTGCCAGCAGTTTGGCGGGGGGGTACAAGACCCAGTACTTC. It specifies CASSLAGGYKTQYF.

This chain uses TRBV18 with TRBJ1-5, with TRBD1 matching over 11 bases. This CDR3 has 15 residues. V was clipped by 6 bases and J by 5 bases; unmatched bases: 6. In germline, CDR1 is KGHSH, CDR2 LQKENI. The CDR3 here is CASSQGQGGDQPQHF. The CDR3 region has the DNA TGTGCCAGCTCCCAGGGACAGGGGGGTGATCAGCCCCAGCATTTT.

This clone came up a few times. The J gene is TRBJ2-1, the V gene TRBV6-5; TRBD2 aligns across 15 bases. Germline V gene sequence: CDR1 MNHEY, CDR2 SVGAGI. V shed 4 bases and J 5 bases; nucleotides not matched to a gene: 3. The CDR3 contains 16 residues. The CDR3 nucleotides are TGTGCCAGCAGTTGGGGACTAGCGGGGGGCAACAATGAGCAGTTCTTC. It encodes CASSWGLAGGNNEQFF.

The CDR3: CASSQDWGLNEKLFF. The CDR3 nucleotides read TGCGCCAGCAGCCAAGATTGGGGCCTTAATGAAAAACTGTTTTTT. The V call is TRBV4-3, the J call TRBJ1-4; D might be TRBD1 (5 bases). This CDR3 spans 15 amino acids. Germline V gives CDR1 LGHNA, CDR2 YSLEER. Trimming removed 0 bases from V and 4 bases from J, with 9 bases in between.

The chain recombines TRBV18 with TRBJ1-4; D perhaps matches TRBD1 (5 bases). The CDR3 is 15 residues long. Trimming took 3 bases from V and 2 from J, leaving 10 bases between them. Germline CDR1 reads KGHSH; CDR2 reads LQKENI. The CDR3 region is CASSPERGTNEKLFF. Here the CDR3 DNA reads TGTGCCAGCTCACCCGAAAGGGGCACTAATGAAAAACTGTTTTTT.

The chain combines TRBV19 with TRBJ2-7; weak D call: TRBD2 (5 bases). Trimming shortened V by 5 bases and J by 6 bases, and 17 bases separated the two germline ends. The germline V gene has CDR1 LNHDA and CDR2 SQIVND (reference sequence). The CDR3 loop spans 14 amino acids. The CDR3 region is CASSLSPEAGEQYF. CDR3 nucleotides: TGTGCCAGTAGTCTCTCCCCGGAGGCGGGCGAGCAGTACTTC.

This clone has only a few counts. The chain has TRBV7-3 and TRBJ2-6, with unresolved D. V dropped 0 bases and J dropped 1 base, with 13 bases sitting between them. The germline V gene encodes CDR1 SGHTA and CDR2 FQGTGA. The CDR3 is 18 residues long. This CDR3 reads CASSLTQASISGANVLTF. For the CDR3, the DNA is TGTGCCAGCAGCTTAACCCAGGCCTCGATTTCTGGGGCCAACGTCCTGACTTTC.

The V gene is TRBV5-1, the J gene TRBJ2-7, with 8 bases identical to TRBD1. V lost 2 bases, J lost 4 bases, and 8 bases stayed unmatched. Germline V gives CDR1 SGHRS, CDR2 YFSETQ. The CDR3 is made up of 15 amino acids. The CDR3 region is CASSFLTGGGYEQYF. The CDR3 DNA reads TGCGCCAGCAGCTTCTTAACAGGGGGTGGTTACGAGCAGTACTTC.

The chain links TRBV5-1 to TRBJ2-5, with 9 positions matching TRBD1. Trimming cost V 0 bases and J 4 bases; bases outside gene matches: 7. CDR1 and CDR2 (germline): SGHRS, YFSETQ. There are 16 residues in the CDR3. CDR3 DNA: TGCGCCAGCAGCTTGGCCGGGACAGGGTTGGGAGAGACCCAGTACTTC. It translates to CASSLAGTGLGETQYF.

V and J are TRBV5-6 and TRBJ1-1; weak D call: TRBD1 (5 bases). Per germline, CDR1 SGHDT and CDR2 YYEEEE. V lost 2 bases, J lost 2 bases, and 19 bases lay in between. The CDR3 covers 17 residues. CDR3 sequence reads: CASSFFLETAGNTEAFF. As DNA, the CDR3 is TGTGCCAGCAGCTTTTTTCTCGAGACAGCAGGAAACACTGAAGCTTTCTTT.

The chain carries TRBV21-1 and TRBJ1-1; TRBD1 was called by the table and not checked on the DNA. TRBV21-1 is a known pseudogene. This CDR3 region has 17 residues. CDR3 residues: CASSRTTGMRRGWEAFF. CDR3 in DNA: TGTGCCAGCAGCAGGACGACAGGGATGAGGAGAGGTTGGGAGGCTTTCTTT.

The chain joins TRBV15 to TRBJ2-2, with TRBD2 matching 9 bases. Trimming cost V 5 bases and J 6 bases; bases outside gene matches: 7. The CDR3 runs to 15 residues. Germline V gives CDR1 LNHNV, CDR2 YYDKDF (reference sequence). CDR3 residues: CATSGGLARAGELFF. CDR3 DNA sequence: TGTGCCACCAGCGGGGGACTAGCTCGCGCCGGGGAGCTGTTTTTT.

V usage is TRBV11-2 and J usage is TRBJ1-1; D may be TRBD1 (6 bases). The CDR3 runs 13 residues. V was clipped by 1 base and J by 11 bases, with 14 bases between them. Germline V gene sequence: CDR1 SGHAT, CDR2 FQNNGV. The CDR3 DNA follows: TGTGCCAGCAGCTTAGCCCCAGGGGCAGGGGCTTTCTTT. Its translation is CASSLAPGAGAFF. Drawing the rest from reference TRBV11-2 and TRBJ1-1, the complete variable domain is EAGVAQSPRYKIIEKRQSVAFWCNPISGHATLYWYQQILGQGPKLLIQFQNNGVVDDSQLPKDRFSAERLKGVDSTLKIQPAKLEDSAVYLCASSLAPGAGAFFGQGTRLTVV.

The rearrangement uses TRBV7-2 and TRBJ1-1; D uncertain. The CDR3 extends over 14 amino acids. Trimming left V 5 bases short and J 4 bases short, with 14 bases between. CDR1 is SGHTA and CDR2 is FQGNSA in the germline V gene. The CDR3 nucleotides read TGTGCCAGCAGCCCCCGCCAAGCAGGCACTGAAGCTTTCTTT. Translated: CASSPRQAGTEAFF.

The chain carries TRBV7-9 and TRBJ2-5; tentatively, D is TRBD1 (5 bases). In germline, CDR1 is SEHNR, CDR2 FQNEAQ (reference sequence). The V and J ends lost 0 bases and 5 bases respectively, with 7 bases between them. The CDR3 loop spans 13 amino acids. The CDR3 here is CASSLAPGETQYF. CDR3 DNA: TGTGCCAGCAGCTTAGCCCCAGGGGAGACCCAGTACTTC.

This clone has more than one count but fewer than ten. The J gene is TRBJ1-6, the V gene TRBV6-1; D ambiguous. This CDR3 has 16 amino acids. Trimming removed 1 base at V and 1 base at J, with 8 bases between. The V gene's germline CDR1 is MNHNS and CDR2 SASEGT. This chain's CDR3 is CASSEGSGSYNSPLHF. In nucleotides, the CDR3 is TGTGCCAGCAGTGAAGGATCAGGTTCCTATAATTCACCCCTCCACTTT.

This clone turned up a few times. V and J are TRBV19 and TRBJ2-3; 8 nucleotides match TRBD1. Looked up from germline, CDR1 is LNHDA and CDR2 is SQIVND (reference sequence). V was pared by 6 bases and J by 2 bases, with 1 base of the junction left unmatched. The CDR3 runs 13 residues. The CDR3 loop reads CASRDRATDTQYF. The CDR3 DNA reads as TGTGCCAGTAGGGACAGGGCCACAGATACGCAGTATTTT. Using reference TRBV19 and TRBJ2-3 for the parts outside the CDR3, the full variable domain is DGGITQSPKYLFRKEGQNVTLSCEQNLNHDAMYWYRQDPGQGLRLIYYSQIVNDFQKGDIAEGYSVSREKKESFPLTVTSAQKNPTAFYLCASRDRATDTQYFGPGTRLTVL.

The sample holds one count of this clone. This sequence joins TRBV6-9 and TRBJ1-6; D is possibly TRBD1 (6 bases). Germline V CDR1 and CDR2: MNHGY, SVAAGI. Deletions cut 8 bases from V and 7 bases from J, with 12 bases between. The CDR3 runs 13 residues. CDR3 nucleotide sequence: TGTGCCAGCGACAGCCAGGGGAATTCACCCCTCCACTTT. Protein product: CASDSQGNSPLHF.

This rearrangement joins TRBV6-1 to TRBJ2-3, with 8 positions matching TRBD2. This CDR3 has 18 residues. The trim removed 4 bases at V and 9 bases at J, leaving 21 bases unmatched. Per germline, CDR1 MNHNS and CDR2 SASEGT. The CDR3 loop is CASSASIAGGTRALTQYF. CDR3 nucleotide sequence: TGTGCCAGCAGTGCGTCAATAGCTGGCGGGACTAGGGCCCTCACGCAGTATTTT.

As concerns this clone: This CDR3 is also generated by other DNA sequences in the sample. This chain joins TRBV18 and TRBJ1-1; TRBD1 agrees at 8 bases. This CDR3 region has 14 residues. V shed 2 bases and J 1 base; nucleotides not matched to a gene: 0. Germline-derived CDR1 and CDR2 are KGHSH and LQKENI. This CDR3 is CASSPGQGNTEAFF. CDR3 coding DNA: TGTGCCAGCTCACCAGGACAGGGGAACACTGAAGCTTTCTTT.

The rearrangement uses TRBV19 and TRBJ1-4; TRBD1 aligns across 11 bases. The germline V gene has CDR1 LNHDA and CDR2 SQIVND (reference sequence). Trimming cost V 8 bases and J 8 bases; bases outside gene matches: 7. The CDR3 loop spans 14 amino acids. As DNA, the CDR3 is TGTGCCAGTCTTGGACAGGGGGCGAGGGAAAAACTGTTTTTT. This gives the protein CASLGQGAREKLFF.

The rearrangement links TRBV15 to TRBJ1-1; perhaps TRBD1 as D (6 bases). The CDR3 is made up of 14 amino acids. Between the trimmed V and J ends, which lost 3 bases and 1 base, there was a span of 9 bases. Germline V gene lookup returns CDR1 LNHNV and CDR2 YYDKDF (reference sequence). DNA of the CDR3: TGTGCCACCAGCAGGATGGGACAGAACACTGAAGCTTTCTTT. This translates into CATSRMGQNTEAFF.